Listed below are T cell receptor beta chains from one sample, sequenced in a study of T cell responses to AZD1222 COVID-19 vaccine. The repertoire was sequenced with immunoSEQ multiplex PCR; TCRdb's copy has only in-frame clones and lacks some. The repertoire consists of over 95,000 clones, with about 89% occurring once and the leading ten covering just under 7.5%. The specimen was peripheral blood, collected on day 0 of AZD1222 vaccination. Every receptor here comes from an adult in good health. Each CDR3 is given with its conserved first and last residue. The D gene is left open where the match is weak. Not every row has a clone size; where given, it reads once, few, many or a size class.

v_call: TRBV7-2
d_call: -
clone_size: -
cdr3_aa: CASSLDRFEAFF

v_call: TRBV18
d_call: -
clone_size: once
cdr3_aa: CASSPEPGRASTDTQYF

v_call: TRBV4-1
d_call: -
clone_size: -
cdr3_aa: CASSPTASSYNEQFF

v_call: TRBV6-5
d_call: -
clone_size: -
cdr3_aa: CASRGRINSPLHF

v_call: TRBV11-3
d_call: -
clone_size: -
cdr3_aa: CASSLEGQLTDTQYF

v_call: TRBV9
d_call: TRBD2
clone_size: -
cdr3_aa: CASSVEASGDNEQFF

v_call: TRBV7-2
d_call: TRBD2
clone_size: -
cdr3_aa: CASSLGGITDTQYF

v_call: TRBV7-2
d_call: -
clone_size: few
cdr3_aa: CASSLGGGNTIYF

v_call: TRBV21-1
d_call: -
clone_size: -
cdr3_aa: CASSKRKGARWVLKQYF

v_call: TRBV14
d_call: -
clone_size: -
cdr3_aa: CASSEFNEQFF

v_call: TRBV28
d_call: TRBD2
clone_size: -
cdr3_aa: CASSTPGSGGVGELFF

v_call: TRBV12-5
d_call: TRBD1
clone_size: -
cdr3_aa: CASGQDRGHEKLFF

v_call: TRBV5-1
d_call: -
clone_size: -
cdr3_aa: CASSLRAVVGDSPLHF

v_call: TRBV15
d_call: -
clone_size: few
cdr3_aa: CATSRLVNYGYTF

v_call: TRBV2
d_call: -
clone_size: -
cdr3_aa: CASRGLGARRNQPQHF

v_call: TRBV27
d_call: -
clone_size: -
cdr3_aa: CASSGGGPDQPQHF

v_call: TRBV5-1
d_call: -
clone_size: -
cdr3_aa: CASSLGREEQYF

v_call: TRBV12-3/TRBV12-4
d_call: TRBD1
clone_size: -
cdr3_aa: CASRPGTGYGYTF

v_call: TRBV19
d_call: TRBD1
clone_size: -
cdr3_aa: CASRDRGLGNQPQHF

v_call: TRBV6-6
d_call: -
clone_size: -
cdr3_aa: CASSPARTDPAF

v_call: TRBV7-9
d_call: TRBD1
clone_size: -
cdr3_aa: CASSPRTGRSYNEQFF

v_call: TRBV9
d_call: -
clone_size: -
cdr3_aa: CASSVALNEQFF

v_call: TRBV12-5
d_call: -
clone_size: -
cdr3_aa: CASGLSLVDNEQFF

v_call: TRBV4-3
d_call: TRBD2
clone_size: -
cdr3_aa: CASSPQTSESTDTQYF

v_call: TRBV5-1
d_call: -
clone_size: -
cdr3_aa: CASSFDGMNTEAFF

v_call: TRBV7-8
d_call: -
clone_size: -
cdr3_aa: CASSPHGNSQPQHF

v_call: TRBV7-2
d_call: -
clone_size: -
cdr3_aa: CASSSTSNTGTGELFF

v_call: TRBV9
d_call: -
clone_size: -
cdr3_aa: CASSVDGGPGGEQYF

v_call: TRBV18
d_call: -
clone_size: few
cdr3_aa: CASSPRVSNQPQHF

v_call: TRBV5-1
d_call: TRBD1
clone_size: -
cdr3_aa: CASSPWTGRRTNSPLHF

v_call: TRBV27
d_call: -
clone_size: -
cdr3_aa: CASSYQGVGNYGYTF

v_call: TRBV9
d_call: TRBD2
clone_size: -
cdr3_aa: CASSPGPSGGAYETQYF

v_call: TRBV2
d_call: -
clone_size: -
cdr3_aa: CASSDSGFSTDTQYF

v_call: TRBV5-1
d_call: TRBD2
clone_size: -
cdr3_aa: CASSFAGGLGTGELFF

v_call: TRBV7-2
d_call: -
clone_size: -
cdr3_aa: CASSPTDRKGEKLFF

v_call: TRBV2
d_call: -
clone_size: -
cdr3_aa: CASSFDSGKGNEQFF

v_call: TRBV5-4
d_call: -
clone_size: -
cdr3_aa: CASSRTNEQFF

v_call: TRBV5-1
d_call: -
clone_size: once
cdr3_aa: CASSLVGGETQYF

v_call: TRBV21-1
d_call: -
clone_size: -
cdr3_aa: CAFQDKPPSGANVLTF

v_call: TRBV25-1
d_call: -
clone_size: -
cdr3_aa: CASSPHYRENYGYTF